A single sample gave rise to the 24 T cell receptor beta chains below, sequenced in a study of cytomegalovirus exposure and HLA in healthy donors. Vbeta (60) and Jbeta (13) primers were used in the PCR. Here immunoSEQ multiplex PCR was the method, and the copy in TCRdb shows in-frame clones only, minus some. The sample carries 110,000 or so clones, about 83% recorded once. The sample was PBMCs. The receptor set was obtained from a female donor in good health and CMV-seronegative.

The V gene is TRBV5-1, the J gene TRBJ1-1, with TRBD1 as a possible D gene (6 bases). Germline CDR1 SGHRS, CDR2 YFSETQ. V lost 1 base and J lost 6, with 13 bases in between. This CDR3 contains 14 residues. The CDR3 here is CASSLRSTGPEAFF. CDR3 bases: TGCGCCAGCAGCTTGCGGTCCACAGGGCCTGAAGCTTTCTTT.

Only one count was recorded for this clone. The sample holds other DNA sequences that translate to the same CDR3. The chain links TRBV18 to TRBJ1-2, with 7 bases identical to TRBD1. The CDR3 runs to 14 residues. Trimming cost V 2 bases and J 0 bases; bases outside gene matches: 0. Germline CDR1 is KGHSH and CDR2 is LQKENI. This CDR3 is CASSPDRANYGYTF. The CDR3 region has the DNA TGTGCCAGCTCACCAGACAGGGCTAACTATGGCTACACCTTC.

The chain combines TRBV2 with TRBJ1-2, with 10 bases identical to TRBD1. V was clipped by 6 bases and J by 8 bases; unmatched bases: 9. Germline CDR1 is SNHLY and CDR2 is FYNNEI. CDR3 length equals 14 residues. The CDR3 is CASRERQGAWGYTF. In DNA form, the CDR3 reads TGTGCCAGCAGAGAAAGACAGGGGGCGTGGGGCTACACCTTC.

This chain's CDR3 is CASSPNANRESDYGYTF. The CDR3 coding sequence is TGTGCCAGCTCACCAAACGCTAACAGGGAATCGGACTATGGCTACACCTTC. The chain combines TRBV18 with TRBJ1-2, with D tentatively TRBD1 (6 bases). With 2 bases removed from V and 3 bases from J, the gap between germline ends came to 19 bases. Germline-derived CDR1 and CDR2 are KGHSH and LQKENI. The CDR3 sequence is 17 residues long.

This clone was counted a few times. This chain uses TRBV7-3 with TRBJ2-2; D call uncertain. CDR1 and CDR2 (germline): SGHTA, FQGTGA. The CDR3 is 13 amino acids. V dropped 1 base and J dropped 8 bases, with 8 bases sitting between them. Here the CDR3 reads CASSLSGSGELFF. The CDR3 DNA sequence: TGTGCCAGCAGCTTAAGCGGATCGGGGGAGCTGTTTTTT. The whole variable domain, remainder taken from reference TRBV7-3 and TRBJ2-2, is GAGVSQTPSNKVTEKGKYVELRCDPISGHTALYWYRQSLGQGPEFLIYFQGTGAADDSGLPNDRFFAVRPEGSVSTLKIQRTERGDSAVYLCASSLSGSGELFFGEGSRLTVL.

This clone was picked up a small number of times. The rearrangement links TRBV10-2 to TRBJ2-5, with 7 bases that match TRBD2. CDR1 is WSHSY, CDR2 SAAADI, per germline. The CDR3 totals 13 residues. J was trimmed by 5 bases and V by 2 bases; bases with no gene match: 2. CDR3 in DNA: TGCGCCAGCAGTGAGATCGGGGGGGAGACCCAGTACTTC. This translates into CASSEIGGETQYF.

Here the CDR3 reads CASSTSMNTEAFF. DNA of the CDR3: TGTGCCAGCAGTACGAGCATGAACACTGAAGCTTTCTTT. The J gene is TRBJ1-1, the V gene TRBV6-5; D uncertain. Germline CDR1 and CDR2: MNHEY and SVGAGI. This CDR3 region has 13 residues. V was pared by 5 bases and J by 0 bases, with 7 bases between.

The J gene is TRBJ1-5, the V gene TRBV25-1, with 7 bases identical to TRBD1. Germline values: CDR1 MGHDK, CDR2 SYGVNS. CDR3 size: 14 residues. J gave up 4 bases and V 9 bases, and 9 bases lay outside the gene matches. In nucleotides, the CDR3 is TGTGCCAGTGGGGGGACAGCAAGAAATCAGCCCCAGCATTTT. This codes for CASGGTARNQPQHF.

The chain joins TRBV30 to TRBJ2-7; D is perhaps TRBD1 (5 bases). Germline V lookup: CDR1 GTSNPN, CDR2 SVGIG (reference sequence). With 4 bases removed from V and 0 bases from J, the gap between germline ends came to 10 bases. This CDR3 has 13 amino acids. CDR3 coding DNA: TGTGCCTGGAAGCAGGACAACTCCTACGAGCAGTACTTC. The encoded protein is CAWKQDNSYEQYF.

The V call is TRBV5-1, the J call TRBJ2-4, with 7 bases fitting TRBD1. Trimming cost V 0 bases and J 0 bases; bases outside gene matches: 6. CDR1 is SGHRS and CDR2 is YFSETQ in the germline V gene. This CDR3 comprises 17 residues. The DNA for the CDR3 is TGCGCCAGCAGCTTGGGGGGGACAGATCTAGCCAAAAACATTCAGTACTTC. Its protein is CASSLGGTDLAKNIQYF.

The V and J genes are TRBV2 and TRBJ1-6; no definite D call. There are 13 residues in the CDR3. Trimming cost V 8 bases and J 8 bases, with 13 bases left between them. The germline V gene has CDR1 SNHLY and CDR2 FYNNEI. CDR3 nucleotide sequence: TGTGCCAGCGGCCAGACAACTGATTCACCCCTCCACTTT. Translated: CASGQTTDSPLHF.

In its sample, this clone was seen once. This chain joins TRBV29-1 and TRBJ2-1, with 8 bases matching TRBD2. The CDR3 sequence is 15 residues long. Trimming removed 7 bases from V and 3 bases from J; junction bases left unmatched: 11. Germline V CDR1 and CDR2: SQVTM, ANQGSEA. CDR3: CSASESSGYYNEQFF. CDR3 DNA sequence: TGCAGCGCCTCGGAGTCTAGCGGGTACTACAATGAGCAGTTCTTC.

The CDR3 loop reads CASSWGPEAFF. The CDR3, as DNA: TGTGCCAGCAGTTGGGGGCCTGAAGCTTTCTTT. V is TRBV2 and J is TRBJ1-1; a possible D gene is TRBD1 (6 bases). The germline V gene has CDR1 SNHLY and CDR2 FYNNEI. V was pared by 5 bases and J by 6 bases, with 7 bases between. CDR3 length: 11 amino acids.

V usage is TRBV6-6 and J usage is TRBJ1-1; possible D gene TRBD1, 5 bases. Germline lookup yields CDR1 MNHNY and CDR2 SVGAGI (reference sequence). This CDR3 has 12 amino acids. The germline V and J ends were trimmed by 2 bases and 8 bases, with 9 bases remaining between them. The CDR3: CASSYARQEAFF. The CDR3 nucleotides read TGTGCCAGCAGTTACGCCAGACAGGAAGCTTTCTTT.

The V gene is TRBV27, the J gene TRBJ2-7; possibly TRBD2 for D (7 bases). V lost 5 bases and J 3 bases, leaving 11 bases between the germline ends. The V gene's germline CDR1 is MNHEY and CDR2 SMNVEV (reference sequence). The CDR3 is 13 residues long. As DNA, the CDR3 is TGTGCCAGCAGTGAGGGGGACTACTACGAGCAGTACTTC. Amino acids: CASSEGDYYEQYF.

A single count supports this clone. The chain recombines TRBV7-3 with TRBJ2-2; D is possibly TRBD2 (6 bases). V lost 5 bases to trimming and J lost 1 base, with 11 bases between them. In germline, CDR1 is SGHTA, CDR2 FQGTGA. The CDR3 extends over 15 amino acids. Here the CDR3 reads CASSPERVNTGELFF. CDR3 DNA sequence: TGTGCCAGCAGCCCAGAGCGGGTGAACACCGGGGAGCTGTTTTTT.

The chain has TRBV2 and TRBJ1-1; D gene ambiguous. Germline V lookup: CDR1 SNHLY, CDR2 FYNNEI. The ends were cut back, 4 bases at V and 3 bases at J, with 15 bases in the middle. The CDR3 contains 15 residues. The CDR3 reads CASSVDIPSDTEAFF. CDR3 in DNA: TGTGCCAGCAGTGTAGACATTCCTTCAGACACTGAAGCTTTCTTT.

This clone has just one count. The V gene is TRBV11-2, the J gene TRBJ1-3; TRBD1 matches 8 bases. The germline gives CDR1 SGHAT, CDR2 FQNNGV. The V gene end was trimmed by 5 bases and the J gene end by 4 bases; junction bases not matched to a gene: 4. The CDR3 length is 14 residues. For the CDR3, the DNA is TGTGCCAGCAGCGTGACAGGGGTGGGAAACACCATATATTTT. This gives the protein CASSVTGVGNTIYF.

This clone was counted between two and nine times. CDR3 residues: CASSYGTGYYEQYF. In DNA, the CDR3 is TGTGCCAGCAGTTACGGGACAGGATATTACGAGCAGTACTTC. The chain uses TRBV6-5 and TRBJ2-7, with 8 bases fitting TRBD1. Germline V gene data show CDR1 as MNHEY and CDR2 as SVGAGI. J gave up 4 bases and V 2 bases, and 4 bases lay outside the gene matches. The CDR3 contains 14 residues.

The DNA of the CDR3 is TGCAGCATTGGGGGGGGGAGGGGAGAGACCCAGTACTTC. Protein sequence: CSIGGGRGETQYF. The chain joins TRBV29-1 to TRBJ2-5; TRBD2 matches at 7 bases. Germline V lookup: CDR1 SQVTM, CDR2 ANQGSEA. V was pared by 8 bases and J by 4 bases, with 10 bases of the junction left unmatched. The CDR3 is 13 amino acids.

The genes are TRBV5-6 and TRBJ2-1; TRBD2 matches at 8 bases. CDR3 length: 13 residues. The V gene end was trimmed by 2 bases and the J gene end by 9 bases; junction bases not matched to a gene: 4. Germline-derived CDR1 and CDR2 are SGHDT and YYEEEE. The CDR3 coding sequence is TGTGCCAGCAGCTTAGGGACTAGGGGTGAGCAGTTCTTC. Its translation is CASSLGTRGEQFF.

A remark on this clone: This CDR3 is also generated by other DNA sequences in the sample. This chain connects TRBV7-9 to TRBJ2-5; a possible D gene is TRBD2 (6 bases). Germline CDR1 reads SEHNR; CDR2 reads FQNEAQ (reference sequence). The CDR3 extends over 14 amino acids. The V gene lost 0 bases and the J gene lost 1 base, with 6 bases spanning the gap. The CDR3 here is CASSLAGGQETQYF. The CDR3, as DNA: TGTGCCAGCAGCTTAGCGGGGGGCCAAGAGACCCAGTACTTC.

This clone has only a few counts. The chain carries TRBV5-6 and TRBJ1-5; 10 bases agree with TRBD1. Losses at the gene ends were 4 bases for V and 7 bases for J; bases not matched to a gene: 14. CDR1 and CDR2 from the germline V gene are SGHDT and YYEEEE. The CDR3 consists of 17 residues. The DNA of the CDR3 is TGTGCCAGCAGCCGGTTTGGGACAGGGGTAACGGGCCAGCCCCAGCATTTT. Amino acids: CASSRFGTGVTGQPQHF.

The chain is built from TRBV30 and TRBJ1-2, with 8 bases matching TRBD1. The CDR3 has 16 amino acids. Unmatched junction bases numbered 13, after V lost 0 bases and J lost 7 bases. Germline V gives CDR1 GTSNPN, CDR2 SVGIG (reference sequence). The CDR3 DNA reads TGTGCCTGGAGTGTAAGAGGGTTCAGGGGGCGTTCTGGCTACACCTTC. As protein: CAWSVRGFRGRSGYTF.